The T cell receptor (beta chain) described here comes from a study of shared clonotypes between healthy human individuals. Whole-study context: Three plates were used per donor for CD4 naive, three for CD4 memory, two for CD8 naive and one for CD8 memory.

The J segment lost 1 base and the V segment lost 6 bases, leaving 4 bases of the junction unmatched. Per germline, CDR1 LNHDA and CDR2 SQIVND (reference sequence). The CDR3 consists of 16 residues. Generated by immunoSEQ multiplex PCR, the TCRdb table keeps only in-frame clones and is missing some. This sample has 850,000 to 1,200,000 clones; around 76% occur once, and the top ten carry approximately 1.5%. The source is a man younger than 35 in good health. The chain is built from TRBV19 and TRBJ2-3, with 13 positions matching TRBD2. The specimen sequenced was memory CD4+ T cells sorted from blood. The subset was: CD45RA-negative fraction. The CDR3 DNA reads TGTGCCAGTAGGACTAGCGGGGGGCGCCGCACAGATACGCAGTATTTT. This encodes CASRTSGGRRTDTQYF.